These T cell receptor beta chains were read from a single sample in a study of T cells after yellow fever vaccination. TCRdb recomputed calls from the 5' RACE reads with MiXCR, one row per CDR3 protein. The sample includes 250,000 or so distinct CDR3 sequences, 6.9% seen only once; the top ten take more than 0.8%. Sequenced material: CD4+ T cells sorted from PBMCs, taken 15 days after the yellow fever booster vaccination. The source of these receptors is a man younger than 45 who received the YFV17D yellow fever vaccine. The CDR3 runs from the conserved cysteine through the conserved F or W. A D gene is named only where the DNA matches it firmly. Where a row states a size, it is once, few, many or the class of an expanded clone; other rows omit it.

>TRBV12-2|NA|NA|TRBJ2-7
CASRLEGMSSYEQYF
TGTGCAAGTCGCTTAGAAGGGATGAGCTCCTACGAGCAGTACTTC
>TRBV7-2|many|TRBD2|TRBJ2-7
CASSPDVETSGVEQYF
TGTGCCAGCAGCCCAGATGTAGAGACTAGCGGGGTGGAGCAGTACTTC
>TRBV5-4|NA|TRBD1|TRBJ1-2
CASSLGQGTVSGYTF
TGTGCCAGCAGCTTGGGACAGGGGACTGTTAGTGGCTACACCTTC
>TRBV7-9|few|NA|TRBJ2-2
CASSLVEGTLNTGELFF
TGTGCCAGCAGCTTAGTTGAGGGGACTCTTAACACCGGGGAGCTGTTTTTT
>TRBV7-2|many|TRBD2|TRBJ2-3
CASSVDSLAGTTQYF
TGTGCCAGCAGCGTAGACTCCTTAGCGGGAACTACGCAGTATTTT
>TRBV20-1|NA|TRBD1|TRBJ1-1
CSAPSWTGGTEAFF
TGCAGTGCCCCATCTTGGACAGGAGGCACTGAAGCTTTCTTT
>TRBV11-3|few|NA|TRBJ2-1
CASSPLGSSYNEQFF
TGTGCCAGCAGCCCACTGGGGAGCTCCTACAATGAGCAGTTCTTC
>TRBV24-1|few|NA|TRBJ2-6
CATSVQGPRGSGANVLTF
TGTGCCACCAGTGTTCAGGGGCCGAGGGGCTCTGGGGCCAACGTCCTGACTTTC
>TRBV9|many|TRBD1|TRBJ2-4
CASSGGGTGVIQYF
TGTGCCAGCAGCGGCGGGGGGACAGGGGTCATTCAGTACTTC
>TRBV6-2/TRBV6-3|NA|NA|TRBJ1-5
CASSSRDLGQPQHF
TGTGCCAGCAGTTCCCGGGACCTTGGTCAGCCCCAGCATTTT
>TRBV12-3/TRBV12-4|many|NA|TRBJ1-2
CASSLGPNYGYTF
TGTGCCAGCAGTTTAGGACCCAACTATGGCTACACCTTC
>TRBV18|NA|TRBD2|TRBJ2-1
CASSPTSGNSYNEQFF
TGTGCCAGCTCACCGACTAGCGGGAACTCCTACAATGAGCAGTTCTTC
>TRBV5-1|many|NA|TRBJ2-3
CASSGTNTDTQYF
TGCGCCAGCAGCGGGACAAACACAGATACGCAGTATTTT
>TRBV20-1|NA|NA|TRBJ2-3
CSAAFGGDTQYF
TGCAGTGCGGCTTTTGGGGGAGATACGCAGTATTTT
>TRBV5-1|NA|NA|TRBJ2-2
CASLSGNTGELFF
TGCGCCAGCCTTAGCGGGAACACCGGGGAGCTGTTTTTT
>TRBV7-6|NA|NA|TRBJ2-5
CASSLIEALTGEETQYF
TGTGCCAGCAGCTTAATTGAGGCTCTAACGGGAGAAGAGACCCAGTACTTC
>TRBV7-2|many|NA|TRBJ2-5
CASSLGSGETQYF
TGTGCCAGCAGCTTAGGATCCGGAGAGACCCAGTACTTC
>TRBV5-1|few|NA|TRBJ2-2
CASKPGITGELFF
TGCGCCAGCAAGCCGGGAATCACCGGGGAGCTGTTTTTT
>TRBV12-3/TRBV12-4|many|TRBD2|TRBJ2-2
CASSSSGKAGELFF
TGTGCCAGCAGTTCGAGCGGGAAGGCCGGGGAGCTGTTTTTT
>TRBV15|few|NA|TRBJ2-5
CATSRAGRETQYF
TGTGCCACCAGCAGAGCCGGGCGGGAGACCCAGTACTTC
>TRBV29-1|NA|NA|TRBJ2-7
CSVDIGANSYEQYF
TGCAGCGTTGATATCGGGGCTAATTCCTACGAGCAGTACTTC
>TRBV5-1|many|TRBD2|TRBJ2-1
CASSLLLAGGYNEQFF
TGCGCCAGCAGCTTGTTACTAGCGGGAGGATACAATGAGCAGTTCTTC
>TRBV29-1|few|NA|TRBJ2-7
CSVRTYEQYF
TGCAGCGTTCGGACCTACGAGCAGTACTTC
>TRBV7-2|few|TRBD2|TRBJ2-5
CASRLAGVTETQYF
TGTGCCAGCCGACTAGCGGGAGTGACTGAGACCCAGTACTTC
>TRBV11-2|few|NA|TRBJ1-3
CASSLRALGPSSGNTIYF
TGTGCCAGCAGCTTAAGGGCATTAGGGCCCAGCTCTGGAAACACCATATATTTT
>TRBV29-1|few|NA|TRBJ1-5
CSVKEQGNQPQHF
TGCAGCGTGAAGGAACAGGGCAATCAGCCCCAGCATTTT
>TRBV7-9|few|NA|TRBJ1-3
CASSSHWGDVEADTIYF
TGTGCCAGCAGCTCCCACTGGGGGGACGTTGAGGCGGACACCATATATTTT
>TRBV3-1|few|TRBD2|TRBJ2-7
CASSQDSLAASYEQYF
TGTGCCAGCAGCCAAGATAGTCTAGCGGCCTCCTACGAGCAGTACTTC
>TRBV3-1|many|NA|TRBJ2-2
CASSPTGLWLFF
TGTGCCAGCAGCCCTACTGGGCTTTGGCTGTTTTTT
>TRBV7-9|many|NA|TRBJ2-5
CASSRFQETQYF
TGTGCCAGCAGTAGATTTCAAGAGACCCAGTACTTC
>TRBV7-6|many|TRBD2|TRBJ2-1
CASSSTSGRGNEQFF
TGTGCCAGCAGCTCGACTAGCGGGAGAGGGAATGAGCAGTTCTTC
>TRBV20-1|many|NA|TRBJ2-1
CSAQKRDSYNEQFF
TGCAGTGCCCAAAAGCGGGACAGTTACAATGAGCAGTTCTTC
>TRBV27|few|NA|TRBJ2-5
CASSSGRGRQETQYF
TGTGCCAGCAGTTCGGGAAGAGGGCGCCAAGAGACCCAGTACTTC
>TRBV7-2|few|NA|TRBJ1-2
CASSLMAGRVNYGYTF
TGTGCCAGCAGCTTAATGGCGGGGCGGGTCAACTATGGCTACACCTTC
>TRBV11-2|few|NA|TRBJ2-2
CASSLGTSRNTGELFF
TGTGCCAGCAGCTTAGGAACTAGCCGGAACACCGGGGAGCTGTTTTTT
>TRBV24-1|NA|TRBD1|TRBJ2-1
CATSDPGQPSSYNEQFF
TGTGCCACCAGTGACCCGGGACAGCCGAGCTCCTACAATGAGCAGTTCTTC
>TRBV6-6|NA|NA|TRBJ1-5
CASEVPGEMTQHF
TGTGCCAGCGAGGTTCCAGGGGAGATGACCCAGCATTTT
>TRBV5-1|few|NA|TRBJ2-7
CASSLRQGPSYEQYF
TGCGCCAGCAGCTTGAGGCAGGGGCCATCCTACGAGCAGTACTTC
>TRBV7-9|NA|NA|TRBJ2-7
CASSPDLGQYF
TGTGCCAGCAGCCCCGACTTGGGGCAGTACTTC
>TRBV18|few|TRBD1|TRBJ2-7
CASSPNGQADEQYF
TGTGCCAGCTCACCAAACGGACAGGCGGACGAGCAGTACTTC
>TRBV25-1|few|NA|TRBJ2-5
CASSDRGFQETQYF
TGTGCCAGCAGTGATAGGGGATTTCAAGAGACCCAGTACTTC
>TRBV5-1|many|NA|TRBJ2-7
CASGWAGEEQYF
TGCGCCAGCGGCTGGGCCGGCGAGGAGCAGTACTTC
>TRBV5-1|few|NA|TRBJ1-1
CASSRGGGFGNTEAFF
TGCGCCAGCAGCCGTGGGGGGGGGTTCGGCAACACTGAAGCTTTCTTT
>TRBV19|NA|TRBD1|TRBJ2-7
CASSARHRDRGGGEQYF
TGTGCCAGTAGTGCTCGTCACCGGGACAGGGGAGGAGGCGAGCAGTACTTC
>TRBV15|NA|TRBD1|TRBJ2-5
CATSRDKGTGETQYF
TGTGCCACCAGCAGAGATAAAGGGACAGGAGAGACCCAGTACTTC
>TRBV28|few|NA|TRBJ2-6
CASSLLGDGANVLTF
TGTGCCAGCAGTTTACTAGGTGACGGGGCCAACGTCCTGACTTTC
>TRBV5-6|many|NA|TRBJ2-6
CASSSNRIPGANVLTF
TGTGCCAGCAGCTCGAACAGGATCCCTGGGGCCAACGTCCTGACTTTC
>TRBV20-1|few|TRBD2|TRBJ2-1
CSASLAGALDEQFF
TGCAGTGCTAGTCTAGCGGGAGCGTTGGATGAGCAGTTCTTC
>TRBV2|many|TRBD1|TRBJ2-2
CASRGQGGTGELFF
TGTGCCAGTAGGGGACAGGGGGGCACCGGGGAGCTGTTTTTT
>TRBV5-5|few|NA|TRBJ2-1
CASSARNEQFF
TGTGCCAGCAGCGCCCGCAATGAGCAGTTCTTC
>TRBV5-5|many|NA|TRBJ2-3
CASSLETGGGDTQYF
TGTGCCAGCAGCTTGGAGACAGGAGGGGGAGATACGCAGTATTTT
>TRBV7-2|many|NA|TRBJ1-5
CASSLQGLSNQPQHF
TGTGCCAGCAGCTTACAGGGCCTTAGCAATCAGCCCCAGCATTTT
>TRBV30|many|NA|TRBJ2-2
CATEVVANTGELFF
TGTGCCACGGAGGTTGTCGCGAACACCGGGGAGCTGTTTTTT
>TRBV5-1|many|TRBD1|TRBJ2-7
CASSSRQGSSYEQYF
TGCGCCAGCAGCTCCCGACAGGGGAGCTCCTACGAGCAGTACTTC
>TRBV5-1|NA|NA|TRBJ2-2
CASSLGPSITGELFF
TGCGCCAGCAGCCTCGGACCTTCTATCACCGGGGAGCTGTTTTTT
>TRBV6-2/TRBV6-3|many|NA|TRBJ2-5
CASRKDSAETQYF
TGTGCCAGCAGGAAGGACAGCGCCGAGACCCAGTACTTC
>TRBV10-3|NA|TRBD1|TRBJ1-1
CAISAQTGVNTEAFF
TGTGCCATCAGTGCCCAGACAGGGGTGAACACTGAAGCTTTCTTT
>TRBV5-1|many|NA|TRBJ2-4
CASSEGLAKNIQYF
TGCGCCAGCAGCGAGGGACTTGCCAAAAACATTCAGTACTTC
>TRBV12-3/TRBV12-4|many|TRBD2|TRBJ2-1
CASIPAGGPRDEQFF
TGTGCCAGCATCCCAGCGGGAGGGCCGAGGGATGAGCAGTTCTTC
>TRBV27|NA|TRBD1|TRBJ1-5
CASSLFWRSQGAGQPQHF
TGTGCCAGCAGTTTATTTTGGCGCTCCCAGGGGGCCGGTCAGCCCCAGCATTTT